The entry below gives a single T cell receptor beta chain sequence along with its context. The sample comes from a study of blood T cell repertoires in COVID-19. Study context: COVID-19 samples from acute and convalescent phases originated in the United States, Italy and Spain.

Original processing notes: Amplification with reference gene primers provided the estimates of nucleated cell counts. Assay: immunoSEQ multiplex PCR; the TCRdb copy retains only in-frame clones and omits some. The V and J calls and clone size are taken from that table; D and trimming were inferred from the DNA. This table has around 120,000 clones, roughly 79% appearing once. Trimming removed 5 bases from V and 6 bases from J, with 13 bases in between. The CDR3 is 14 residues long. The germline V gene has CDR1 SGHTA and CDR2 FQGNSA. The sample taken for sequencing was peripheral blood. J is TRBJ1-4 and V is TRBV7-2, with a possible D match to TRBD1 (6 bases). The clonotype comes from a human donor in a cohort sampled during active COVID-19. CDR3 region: CASSKDSSDEKLFF. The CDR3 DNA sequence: TGTGCCAGCAGCAAGGACAGTTCCGATGAAAAACTGTTTTTT.